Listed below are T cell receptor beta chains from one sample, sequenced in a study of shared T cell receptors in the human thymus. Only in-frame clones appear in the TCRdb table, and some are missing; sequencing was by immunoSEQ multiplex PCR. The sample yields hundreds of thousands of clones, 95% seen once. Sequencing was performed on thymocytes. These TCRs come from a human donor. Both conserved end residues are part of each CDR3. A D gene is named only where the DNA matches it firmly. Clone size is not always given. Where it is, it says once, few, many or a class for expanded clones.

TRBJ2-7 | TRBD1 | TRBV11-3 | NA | TGTGCCAGCAGCTTAGGAGCCTCCGGGACAGACATCTCCTACGAGCAGTACTTC | CASSLGASGTDISYEQYF
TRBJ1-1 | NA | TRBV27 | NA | TGTGCCAGCAGTTTTGGGGGCAAAGCTTTCTTT | CASSFGGKAFF
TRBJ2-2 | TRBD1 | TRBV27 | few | TGTGCCAGCGGGGGGACAGGGGCCGGGGAGCTGTTTTTT | CASGGTGAGELFF
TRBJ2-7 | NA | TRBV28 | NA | TGTGCCAGCAGTTACCCCCCCCGATACGAGCAGTACTTC | CASSYPPRYEQYF
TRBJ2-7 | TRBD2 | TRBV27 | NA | TGTGCCAGCAGTCCCCCCACTAGCGGGAGTAACTACGAGCAGTACTTC | CASSPPTSGSNYEQYF
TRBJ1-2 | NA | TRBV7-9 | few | TGTGCCAGCAGCTACCCTAGGGGGACCTCCTATGGCTACACCTTC | CASSYPRGTSYGYTF
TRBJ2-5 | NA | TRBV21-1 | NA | TGTGCCAGCAGTATCGTTGCGGGCCGGGAAGAGACCCAGTACTTC | CASSIVAGREETQYF
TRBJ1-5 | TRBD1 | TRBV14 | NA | TGTGCCAGCAGCCCCGGGACAGAGGATCAGCCCCAGCATTTT | CASSPGTEDQPQHF
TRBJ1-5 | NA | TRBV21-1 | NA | TGTGCCAGCAGCAAAAGGGGCAGGGGCAATCAGCCCCAGCATTTT | CASSKRGRGNQPQHF
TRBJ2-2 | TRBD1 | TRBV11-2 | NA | TGTGCCAGCAGCCCACTACAGGGGGCCGGCGGGGAGCTGTTTTTT | CASSPLQGAGGELFF
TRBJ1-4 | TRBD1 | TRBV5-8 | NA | TGTGCCAGCAGCTGGAGGGACAGGATCTTTAATGAAAAACTGTTTTTT | CASSWRDRIFNEKLFF
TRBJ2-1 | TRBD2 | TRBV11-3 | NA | TGTGCCAGCAGCTTGGCTAGCGGTTACAATGAGCAGTTCTTC | CASSLASGYNEQFF
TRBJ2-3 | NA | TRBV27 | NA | TGTGCCAGCAGTTTAAGGACGGAAGATTCGACAGTAGCAGATACGCAGTATTTT | CASSLRTEDSTVADTQYF
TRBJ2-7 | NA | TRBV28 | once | TGTGCCAGCAGCCGACGGGCCGCACAATACGAGCAGTACTTC | CASSRRAAQYEQYF
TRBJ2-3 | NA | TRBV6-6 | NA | TGTGCCAGCACCTCTCGCACGGAGGCAGATACGCAGTATTTT | CASTSRTEADTQYF
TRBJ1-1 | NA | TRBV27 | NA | TGTGCCAGCAGTTTAGAACGCATGAACACTGAAGCTTTCTTT | CASSLERMNTEAFF
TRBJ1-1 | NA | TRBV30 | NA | TGTGCCTGGAGTCTGGTCGAAGCTTTCTTT | CAWSLVEAFF
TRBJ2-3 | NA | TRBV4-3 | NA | TGCGCCAGCAGCCAAGGTCCGCCGGGTTCAGATACGCAGTATTTT | CASSQGPPGSDTQYF
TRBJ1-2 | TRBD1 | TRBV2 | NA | TGTGCCAGCAGTGAAGCCCCTGGCCGGACAGGGTTCTATGGCTACACCTTC | CASSEAPGRTGFYGYTF
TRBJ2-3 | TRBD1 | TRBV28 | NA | TGTGCCAGCAGTTCTAGGGCCTGGGACAGTACATTACCTAGCACAGATACGCAGTATTTT | CASSSRAWDSTLPSTDTQYF
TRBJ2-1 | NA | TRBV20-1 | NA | TGCAGTGCTAGTAGGGTGGATGAGCAGTTCTTC | CSASRVDEQFF
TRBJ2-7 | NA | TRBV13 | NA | TGTGCCAGCAGCTTAGCGGGGGCCTACGAGCAGTACTTC | CASSLAGAYEQYF
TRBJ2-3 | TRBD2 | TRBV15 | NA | TGTGCCACCAGCAGAGACGGGGGAGGGACAGATACGCAGTATTTT | CATSRDGGGTDTQYF
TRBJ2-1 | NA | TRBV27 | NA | TGTGCCAGCAGTTCACCCCCCGGCGGGCTCTACAATGAGCAGTTCTTC | CASSSPPGGLYNEQFF
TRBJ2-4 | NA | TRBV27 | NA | TGTGCCAGCAGTAGGTGGACTCTAGCCAAAAACATTCAGTACTTC | CASSRWTLAKNIQYF
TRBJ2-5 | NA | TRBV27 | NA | TGTGCCAGCAGTGCAGAGCAGGTTCCTCGAGAGACCCAGTACTTC | CASSAEQVPRETQYF
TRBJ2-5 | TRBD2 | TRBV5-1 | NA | TGCGCCAGCAGCTTGGGACTAGCAGAAAAAGAGACCCAGTACTTC | CASSLGLAEKETQYF
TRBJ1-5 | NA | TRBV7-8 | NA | TGTGCCAGCAGGAGGGGACTGAGTCAGCCCCAGCATTTT | CASRRGLSQPQHF
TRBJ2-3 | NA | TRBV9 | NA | TGTGCCAGCAGCGTAGGAGAGTGCACAGATACGCAGTATTTT | CASSVGECTDTQYF
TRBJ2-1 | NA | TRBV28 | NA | TGTGCCAGCAGGGGGCCGGACAATGAGCAGTTCTTC | CASRGPDNEQFF
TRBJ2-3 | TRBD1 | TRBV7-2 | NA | TGTGCCAGCAGCCCTCCGGGACAGGGGACAGATACGCAGTATTTT | CASSPPGQGTDTQYF
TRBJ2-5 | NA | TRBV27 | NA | TGTGCCAGCAGGCTACCCTATGGAGAGACCCAGTACTTC | CASRLPYGETQYF
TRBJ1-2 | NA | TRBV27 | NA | TGTGCCAGCACCTCAACTCTCGAGTATGGCTACACCTTC | CASTSTLEYGYTF
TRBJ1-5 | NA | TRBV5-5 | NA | TGTGCCAGCAGCTTGGCCTGGGGCAATAGCAATCAGCCCCAGCATTTT | CASSLAWGNSNQPQHF
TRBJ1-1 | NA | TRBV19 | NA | TGTGCCAGTAGTATGAACAGGAGCACTGAAGCTTTCTTT | CASSMNRSTEAFF
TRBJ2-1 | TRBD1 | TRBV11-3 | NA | TGTGCCAGCAGCCCTGGGACAGGCGCCAGGATGGACAATGAGCAGTTCTTC | CASSPGTGARMDNEQFF
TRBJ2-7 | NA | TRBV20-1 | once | TGCAGTGCTCGGGTGCGGGGTAAGTACTTC | CSARVRGKYF
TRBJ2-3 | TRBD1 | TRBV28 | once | TGTGCCAGCAGTTTTCGGGACAGGGACACAGATACGCAGTATTTT | CASSFRDRDTDTQYF
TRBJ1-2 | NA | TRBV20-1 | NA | TGCAGTGCTTCTGGACACGATGGCTACACCTTC | CSASGHDGYTF
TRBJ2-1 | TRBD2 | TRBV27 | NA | TGTGCCAGCAGCAATTCCCTGGGGGGGGAGACCTACAATGAGCAGTTCTTC | CASSNSLGGETYNEQFF
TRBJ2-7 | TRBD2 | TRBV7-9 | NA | TGTGCCAGCAGCTTAGTAACTAGCGGGATGCTTTACGAGCAGTACTTC | CASSLVTSGMLYEQYF
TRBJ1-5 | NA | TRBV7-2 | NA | TGTGCCAGCAGCCGAAGCGGGAGTTCTGTTGGATGTCAGCCCCAGCATTTT | CASSRSGSSVGCQPQHF
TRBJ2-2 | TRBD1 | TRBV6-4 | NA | TGTGCCAGCAGTGACTCTAGGGACAGGGTCGGGGAGCTGTTTTTT | CASSDSRDRVGELFF
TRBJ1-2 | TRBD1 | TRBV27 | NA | TGTGCCAGCAGTTGGGACAGGGGGGTTGCTCATGGCTACACCTTC | CASSWDRGVAHGYTF
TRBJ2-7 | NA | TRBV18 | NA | TGTGCCAGCTCACCATTCGGGTACCCGAGGATTAGGGAGCAGTACTTC | CASSPFGYPRIREQYF